One and the same sample provided the 30 T cell receptor beta chains below, sequenced in a study of beta chain features in type 1 diabetes. Study-wide points: There was a moderate but significant shortening of TCRB CDR3s in all four CD4+ subsets of Type 1 diabetes patients.

Their recognized antigens are unknown. Expressed TCRB transcripts got sequenced, as all isolated RNA was reverse transcribed. Sequenced by immunoSEQ multiplex PCR; TCRdb stores in-frame clones only, minus some. The data contain 100,000 to 150,000 clones, around 8.8% of them singletons. Sequenced: central memory CD4+ T cells from blood. These receptors all stem from a man aged 30 to 45 with type 1 diabetes.

The table lists this clone with a few counts. This CDR3 reads CASSFLRYTEAFF. The DNA for the CDR3 is TGTGCCAGCAGCTTTCTACGGTACACTGAAGCTTTCTTT. The chain is built from TRBV7-2 and TRBJ1-1; D gene uncertain. This CDR3 has 13 residues. Trimming pared 3 bases from V and 3 bases from J, leaving 8 bases between. Looked up from germline, CDR1 is SGHTA and CDR2 is FQGNSA.

The J gene is TRBJ2-7, the V gene TRBV6-6, with 7 nucleotides matching TRBD1. CDR1 is MNHNY, CDR2 SVGAGI, per germline (reference sequence). V lost 4 bases to trimming and J lost 3 bases; unmatched junction nucleotides: 9. This CDR3 comprises 15 residues. The CDR3 reads CASSSISGTDYEQYF. The CDR3 DNA reads as TGTGCCAGCAGTTCGATTTCCGGGACAGACTACGAGCAGTACTTC.

This clone was observed a handful of times. The chain is built from TRBV7-3 and TRBJ2-2; the D gene is possibly TRBD2 (5 bases). This CDR3 has 14 residues. V shed 5 bases and J shed 5 bases, with 12 bases lying between them. CDR1 and CDR2 from the germline V gene are SGHTA and FQGTGA. The CDR3 nucleotides are TGTGCCAGCAGCCCCCTTGGGGAGACCGGGGAGCTGTTTTTT. Translation gives CASSPLGETGELFF.

In its sample, this clone was seen a few times. The chain uses TRBV5-1 and TRBJ2-5; 8 nucleotides match TRBD1. The length of the CDR3 is 15 residues. J lost 5 bases, V lost 5 bases, and 11 bases had no gene match. In germline, CDR1 is SGHRS, CDR2 YFSETQ. The CDR3 coding sequence is TGCGCCAGCAGGTTGCTGACAGGGGTTGATGAGACCCAGTACTTC. Encoded protein: CASRLLTGVDETQYF.

The chain couples TRBV7-2 to TRBJ2-3; 8 bases fit TRBD2. The length of the CDR3 is 14 residues. V dropped 5 bases and J dropped 4; count of bases not matched to a gene: 5. Looked up from germline, CDR1 is SGHTA and CDR2 is FQGNSA. For the CDR3, the DNA is TGTGCCAGCAGCACCGGGACTAGTTCAGATACGCAGTATTTT. Translating it yields CASSTGTSSDTQYF.

The rearrangement joins TRBV25-1 to TRBJ2-5, with TRBD2 identical over 7 bases. Looked up from germline, CDR1 is MGHDK and CDR2 is SYGVNS. This CDR3 region has 14 residues. After removal of 7 bases from V and 3 bases from J, the junction contained 8 bases not matched to a gene. The CDR3 DNA reads TGTGCCAGCATAATTTCGGGGGGAAAAGAGACCCAGTACTTC. Translation gives CASIISGGKETQYF.

The rearrangement joins TRBV19 to TRBJ1-6; D is undetermined. Germline-derived CDR1 and CDR2 are LNHDA and SQIVND (reference sequence). The V and J ends lost 5 bases and 0 bases respectively, with 8 bases between them. CDR3 length: 15 residues. CDR3: CASSPESSYNSPLHF. The CDR3 DNA reads as TGTGCCAGTAGTCCGGAGAGCTCCTATAATTCACCCCTCCACTTT.

This clone was observed a few times. This chain uses TRBV5-1 with TRBJ1-1, with 10 nucleotides matching TRBD1. The CDR3 spans 16 residues. Germline V CDR1 and CDR2: SGHRS, YFSETQ. V shed 4 bases and J 0 bases; nucleotides not matched to a gene: 6. CDR3 residues: CASSQGQGMMNTEAFF. CDR3 DNA sequence: TGCGCCAGCAGCCAGGGACAGGGGATGATGAACACTGAAGCTTTCTTT.

The rearrangement uses TRBV7-3 and TRBJ1-1; D may be TRBD1 (5 bases). There are 13 residues in the CDR3. Trimming stripped 0 bases from V and 8 bases from J, with 10 bases between. Germline V lookup: CDR1 SGHTA, CDR2 FQGTGA. CDR3 nucleotide sequence: TGTGCCAGCAGCTTAACGGTGGAGGGGGAAGCTTTCTTT. Translation gives CASSLTVEGEAFF.

V and J are TRBV30 and TRBJ1-5; 8 bases fit TRBD1. The CDR3 contains 13 residues. J lost 3 bases, V lost 5 bases, and 3 bases had no gene match. Germline values: CDR1 GTSNPN, CDR2 SVGIG (reference sequence). CDR3 sequence reads: CAWGQGNNQPQHF. CDR3 coding DNA: TGTGCCTGGGGACAGGGCAACAATCAGCCCCAGCATTTT.

The chain has TRBV29-1 and TRBJ1-1; D is possibly TRBD1 (5 bases). Germline lookup yields CDR1 SQVTM and CDR2 ANQGSEA. V was cut by 5 bases and J by 3 bases, with 10 bases left in between. CDR3 size: 12 residues. CDR3 residues: CSVSGGDTEAFF. The CDR3 nucleotides read TGCAGCGTTAGCGGAGGGGACACTGAAGCTTTCTTT.

V and J are TRBV6-5 and TRBJ2-7; D not resolved. V shed 2 bases and J shed 1 base, with 6 bases lying between them. CDR1 MNHEY and CDR2 SVGAGI come from the germline V gene. The CDR3 contains 13 residues. In DNA form, the CDR3 reads TGTGCCAGCAGTTACGGCCAGTCCTACGAGCAGTACTTC. Translating it yields CASSYGQSYEQYF.

This clone was seen a few times. The chain recombines TRBV5-1 with TRBJ1-1, with D possibly being TRBD1 (5 bases). V was shortened by 4 bases and J by 1 base, with 11 bases between the two germline ends. CDR1 is SGHRS, CDR2 YFSETQ, per germline. CDR3 length equals 14 residues. The DNA of the CDR3 is TGCGCCAGCAGCCTACTGACAGAGAACACTGAAGCTTTCTTT. This codes for CASSLLTENTEAFF.

This clone was counted a few times. This rearrangement joins TRBV7-9 to TRBJ2-7; maybe TRBD1 (5 bases). The germline V gene has CDR1 SEHNR and CDR2 FQNEAQ (reference sequence). The CDR3 runs to 12 residues. V lost 5 bases and J lost 7, with 12 bases in between. The CDR3 spells CASSQGSREQYF. CDR3 bases: TGTGCCAGCAGCCAGGGCAGCAGGGAGCAGTACTTC.

V is TRBV7-2 and J is TRBJ2-3; 7 bases line up with TRBD1. CDR3 length: 12 residues. Germline assignment: CDR1 SGHTA and CDR2 FQGNSA. Losses at the gene ends were 5 bases for V and 8 bases for J; bases not matched to a gene: 4. The CDR3 sequence: CASSTAGGTQYF. As DNA, the CDR3 is TGTGCCAGCAGCACCGCAGGGGGTACGCAGTATTTT. Filled out from reference TRBV7-2 and TRBJ2-3, the complete variable domain reads GAGVSQSPSNKVTEKGKDVELRCDPISGHTALYWYRQSLGQGLEFLIYFQGNSAPDKSGLPSDRFSAERTGGSVSTLTIQRTQQEDSAVYLCASSTAGGTQYFGPGTRLTVL.

The sample holds a few counts of this clone. This chain connects TRBV5-1 to TRBJ2-3; TRBD2 might be the D (5 bases). Trimming cost V 1 base and J 5 bases, with 11 bases left between them. The V gene's germline CDR1 is SGHRS and CDR2 YFSETQ. This CDR3 region has 14 residues. This CDR3 is CASSLMRAGDTQYF. CDR3 in DNA: TGCGCCAGCAGCTTGATGAGGGCTGGAGATACGCAGTATTTT.

There are a few counts of this clone. The chain couples TRBV5-5 to TRBJ2-1; 9 nucleotides match TRBD1. Trimming took 5 bases from V and 8 from J; bases not matched to a gene: 5. Germline V lookup: CDR1 SGHKS, CDR2 YYEKEE (reference sequence). This CDR3 contains 13 residues. The CDR3 coding sequence is TGTGCCAGCAGGCAGGACAGGGGTTATGAGCAGTTCTTC. Protein sequence: CASRQDRGYEQFF.

The rearrangement joins TRBV6-5 to TRBJ2-7, with a tentative D call TRBD1 (6 bases). The CDR3 covers 11 residues. CDR1 and CDR2 (germline): MNHEY, SVGAGI. Trimming removed 7 bases from V and 9 bases from J, with 13 bases in between. The CDR3 is CASIGQRGQYF. The CDR3 nucleotides read TGTGCCAGCATCGGACAGAGGGGGCAGTACTTC.

Notes on this clone: A much larger clone differs by one base, so this may be a read error. The chain combines TRBV5-4 with TRBJ2-5; 9 bases are shared with TRBD1. This CDR3 region has 15 residues. CDR1 is SGHNT, CDR2 YYREEE, per germline (reference sequence). The CDR3 reads CASSQGTGKQETQYF. CDR3 sequence (DNA): TGCGCCAGCAGCCAAGGGACAGGGAAGCAAGAGACCCAGTACTTC.

V and J are TRBV19 and TRBJ1-2, with 8 nucleotides matching TRBD1. The trim removed 1 base at V and 8 bases at J, leaving 12 bases unmatched. This CDR3 has 16 residues. Germline CDR1 reads LNHDA; CDR2 reads SQIVND (reference sequence). The CDR3 DNA sequence: TGTGCCAGTAGTATAGCCCTGGACAGGGCGGAAGGAGGCTACACCTTC. Translating gives CASSIALDRAEGGYTF. Combining the CDR3 with reference TRBV19 and TRBJ1-2 gives the whole variable domain DGGITQSPKYLFRKEGQNVTLSCEQNLNHDAMYWYRQDPGQGLRLIYYSQIVNDFQKGDIAEGYSVSREKKESFPLTVTSAQKNPTAFYLCASSIALDRAEGGYTFGSGTRLTVV.

The chain has TRBV6-1 and TRBJ1-1; possibly TRBD1 for D (5 bases). The CDR3 sequence is 15 residues long. The germline gives CDR1 MNHNS, CDR2 SASEGT. V was trimmed by 5 bases and J by 3 bases, leaving 16 bases between them. The CDR3 spells CASSPPRDSDTEAFF. The DNA of the CDR3 is TGTGCCAGCAGTCCTCCCAGGGACTCCGACACTGAAGCTTTCTTT.

The chain is built from TRBV11-3 and TRBJ2-2; 10 nucleotides align to TRBD1. This CDR3 is 15 amino acids long. V shed 5 bases, J shed 6 bases, and the junction held 6 bases outside the gene matches. The germline gives CDR1 SGHNT, CDR2 YENEEA. The CDR3 is CASSTGQGDAGELFF. The CDR3 nucleotides are TGTGCCAGCAGCACAGGACAGGGGGATGCCGGGGAGCTGTTTTTT.

This clone has more than one count but fewer than ten. CDR3 sequence: CASLGLAGTDTQYF. The CDR3 DNA reads TGTGCCAGCCTGGGACTAGCGGGGACAGATACGCAGTATTTT. V and J are TRBV6-6 and TRBJ2-3; TRBD2 matches 13 bases. The CDR3 sequence is 14 residues long. With V trimmed by 8 bases and J by 3 bases, 2 bases remained unmatched. Germline V gives CDR1 MNHNY, CDR2 SVGAGI (reference sequence).

The chain is built from TRBV4-2 and TRBJ2-2, with D hard to call. There are 15 residues in the CDR3. Trimming removed 0 bases from V and 4 bases from J, with 9 bases in between. Germline V lookup: CDR1 LGHNA, CDR2 YNFKEQ. The CDR3 sequence is CASSQDRGSTGELFF. CDR3 DNA sequence: TGTGCCAGCAGCCAAGATCGAGGTAGCACCGGGGAGCTGTTTTTT.

The chain joins TRBV5-1 to TRBJ2-7; 10 bases match TRBD1. The trim removed 6 bases at V and 3 bases at J, leaving 6 bases unmatched. The CDR3 runs to 14 residues. Germline CDR1 and CDR2: SGHRS and YFSETQ. The CDR3 nucleotides read TGCGCCAGCAACCGGGACAGGGGCAACTACGAGCAGTACTTC. Encoded protein: CASNRDRGNYEQYF.

The rearrangement joins TRBV7-2 to TRBJ2-1; 11 bases map to TRBD2. V dropped 5 bases and J dropped 7; count of bases not matched to a gene: 13. Germline V gene sequence: CDR1 SGHTA, CDR2 FQGNSA. The CDR3 totals 17 residues. CDR3 residues: CASSQEIVAGGRNEQFF. In nucleotides, the CDR3 is TGTGCCAGCAGCCAAGAAATTGTAGCGGGGGGGCGGAATGAGCAGTTCTTC.

This clone was counted only a few times. V usage is TRBV30 and J usage is TRBJ1-4; D is unclear. Germline CDR1 and CDR2: GTSNPN and SVGIG (reference sequence). Trimming removed 5 bases from V and 8 bases from J, with 15 bases in between. The CDR3 contains 13 residues. The CDR3 DNA reads as TGTGCCTGGTCGGCTCTAGCAAGGGAAAAACTGTTTTTT. It codes for CAWSALAREKLFF.

This clone turned up a few times. V gene TRBV6-1 combines with J gene TRBJ1-5; no clear D. The V gene lost 1 base and the J gene lost 1 base, with 2 bases spanning the gap. This CDR3 is built from 13 residues. The germline V gene encodes CDR1 MNHNS and CDR2 SASEGT. The CDR3, as DNA: TGTGCCAGCAGTGAAGTAAGCAATCAGCCCCAGCATTTT. Amino acids: CASSEVSNQPQHF.

This sequence joins TRBV6-1 and TRBJ1-2; TRBD1 agrees at 9 bases. This CDR3 spans 13 amino acids. Trimming cost V 5 bases and J 6 bases; bases outside gene matches: 4. Germline CDR1 MNHNS, CDR2 SASEGT. The DNA of the CDR3 is TGTGCCAGCAGTTCCACAGGGGGCCATGGCTACACCTTC. Its translation: CASSSTGGHGYTF.

This chain links TRBV9 with TRBJ1-1; D gene uncertain. Germline values: CDR1 SGDLS, CDR2 YYNGEE. The V end lost 0 bases, the J end lost 0 bases, and 3 bases lay between the germline ends. The CDR3 extends over 13 amino acids. The CDR3 nucleotides are TGTGCCAGCAGCGTAGACATGAACACTGAAGCTTTCTTT. Encoded protein: CASSVDMNTEAFF.